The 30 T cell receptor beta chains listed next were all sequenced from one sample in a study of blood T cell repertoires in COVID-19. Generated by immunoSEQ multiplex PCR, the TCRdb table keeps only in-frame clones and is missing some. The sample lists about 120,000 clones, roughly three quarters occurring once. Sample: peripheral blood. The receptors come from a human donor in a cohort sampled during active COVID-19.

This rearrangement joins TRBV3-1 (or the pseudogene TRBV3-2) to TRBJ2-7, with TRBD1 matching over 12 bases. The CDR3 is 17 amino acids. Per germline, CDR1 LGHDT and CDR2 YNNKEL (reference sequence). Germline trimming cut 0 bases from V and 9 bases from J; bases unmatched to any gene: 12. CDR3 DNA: TGTGCCAGCAGCCAAGATCTCGCCGGGACAGGGGGCTCATGGCAGTACTTC. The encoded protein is CASSQDLAGTGGSWQYF.

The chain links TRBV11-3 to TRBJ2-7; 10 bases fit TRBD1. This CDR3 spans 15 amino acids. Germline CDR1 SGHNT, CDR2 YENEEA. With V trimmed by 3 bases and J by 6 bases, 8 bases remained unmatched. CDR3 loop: CASSLSRGTGAEQYF. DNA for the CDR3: TGTGCCAGCAGCTTGTCACGCGGGACAGGGGCCGAGCAGTACTTC.

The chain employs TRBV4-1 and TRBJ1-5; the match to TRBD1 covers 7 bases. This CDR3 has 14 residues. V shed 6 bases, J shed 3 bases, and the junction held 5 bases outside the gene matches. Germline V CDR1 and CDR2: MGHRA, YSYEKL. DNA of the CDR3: TGCGCCAGCAGAGCCGGGACAGACAATCAGCCCCAGCATTTT. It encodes CASRAGTDNQPQHF.

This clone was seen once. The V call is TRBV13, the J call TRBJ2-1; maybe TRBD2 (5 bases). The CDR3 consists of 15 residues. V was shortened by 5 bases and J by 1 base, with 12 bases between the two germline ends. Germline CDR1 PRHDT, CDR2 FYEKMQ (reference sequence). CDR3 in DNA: TGTGCCAGCAGCCGAGTGGGAGAGTCCTACAATGAGCAGTTCTTC. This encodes CASSRVGESYNEQFF.

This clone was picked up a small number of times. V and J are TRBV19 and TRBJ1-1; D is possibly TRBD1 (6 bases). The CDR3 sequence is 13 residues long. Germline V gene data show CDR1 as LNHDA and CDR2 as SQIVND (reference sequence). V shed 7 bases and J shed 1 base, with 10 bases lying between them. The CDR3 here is CASKTGRNTEAFF. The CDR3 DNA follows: TGTGCCAGTAAAACAGGGAGGAACACTGAAGCTTTCTTT.

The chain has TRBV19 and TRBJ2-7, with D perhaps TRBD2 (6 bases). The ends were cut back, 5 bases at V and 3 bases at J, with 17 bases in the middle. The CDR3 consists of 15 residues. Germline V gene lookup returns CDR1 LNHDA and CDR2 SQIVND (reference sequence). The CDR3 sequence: CASSSLSGGIYEQYF. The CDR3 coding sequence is TGTGCCAGTAGTTCCCTAAGTGGGGGGATCTACGAGCAGTACTTC.

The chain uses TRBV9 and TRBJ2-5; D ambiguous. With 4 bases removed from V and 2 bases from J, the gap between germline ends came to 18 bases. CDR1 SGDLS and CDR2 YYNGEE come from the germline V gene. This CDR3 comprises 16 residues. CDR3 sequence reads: CASSPDPSGWQETQYF. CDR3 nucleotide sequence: TGTGCCAGCAGCCCCGACCCGTCGGGTTGGCAAGAGACCCAGTACTTC. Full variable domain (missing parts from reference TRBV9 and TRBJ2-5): DSGVTQTPKHLITATGQRVTLRCSPRSGDLSVYWYQQSLDQGLQFLIQYYNGEERAKGNILERFSAQQFPDLHSELNLSSLELGDSALYFCASSPDPSGWQETQYFGPGTRLLVL.

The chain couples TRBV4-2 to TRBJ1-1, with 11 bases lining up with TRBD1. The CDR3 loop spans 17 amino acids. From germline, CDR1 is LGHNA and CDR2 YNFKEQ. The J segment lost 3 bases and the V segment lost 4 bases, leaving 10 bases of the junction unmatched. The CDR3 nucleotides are TGTGCCAGCAGCCGGATAAGGGACAGGGGGGGGGACACTGAAGCTTTCTTT. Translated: CASSRIRDRGGDTEAFF.

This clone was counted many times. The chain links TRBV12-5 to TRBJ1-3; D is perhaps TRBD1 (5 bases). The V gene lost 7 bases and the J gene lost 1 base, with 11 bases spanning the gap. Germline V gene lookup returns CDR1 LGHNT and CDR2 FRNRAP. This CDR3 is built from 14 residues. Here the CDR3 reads CASAIGESGNTIYF. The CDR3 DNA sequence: TGTGCTAGTGCCATAGGGGAATCTGGAAACACCATATATTTT.

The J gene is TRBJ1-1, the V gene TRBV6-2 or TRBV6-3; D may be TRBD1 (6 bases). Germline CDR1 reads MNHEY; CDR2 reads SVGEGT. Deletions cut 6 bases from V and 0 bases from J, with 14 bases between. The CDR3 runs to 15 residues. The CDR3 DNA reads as TGTGCCAGCAGCCCTAACAGGGTCTTGAACACTGAAGCTTTCTTT. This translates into CASSPNRVLNTEAFF.

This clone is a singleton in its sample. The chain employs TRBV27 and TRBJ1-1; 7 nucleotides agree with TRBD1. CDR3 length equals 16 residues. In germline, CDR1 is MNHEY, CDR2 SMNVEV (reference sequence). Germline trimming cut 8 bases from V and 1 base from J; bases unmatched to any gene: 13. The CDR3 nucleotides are TGTGCCAGCCGGAGATATTCAGGGGGTCCGAACACTGAAGCTTTCTTT. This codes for CASRRYSGGPNTEAFF.

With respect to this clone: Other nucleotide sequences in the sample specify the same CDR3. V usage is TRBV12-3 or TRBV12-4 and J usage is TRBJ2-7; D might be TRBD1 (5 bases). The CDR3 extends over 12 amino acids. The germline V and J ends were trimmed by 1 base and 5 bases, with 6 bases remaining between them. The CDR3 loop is CASSLGGDEQYF. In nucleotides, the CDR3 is TGTGCCAGCAGTTTAGGGGGCGACGAGCAGTACTTC.

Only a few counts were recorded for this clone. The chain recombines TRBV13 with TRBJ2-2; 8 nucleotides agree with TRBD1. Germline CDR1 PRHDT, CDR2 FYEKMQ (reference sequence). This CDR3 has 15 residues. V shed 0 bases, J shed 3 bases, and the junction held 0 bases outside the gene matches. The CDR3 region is CASSLGTGDTGELFF. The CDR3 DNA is TGTGCCAGCAGCTTAGGGACAGGGGACACCGGGGAGCTGTTTTTT.

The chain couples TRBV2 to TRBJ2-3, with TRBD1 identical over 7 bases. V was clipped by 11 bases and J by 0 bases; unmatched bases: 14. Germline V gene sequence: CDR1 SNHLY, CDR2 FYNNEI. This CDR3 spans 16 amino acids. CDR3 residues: CALQTYRGPSTDTQYF. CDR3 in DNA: TGTGCCCTACAGACTTACAGGGGTCCTAGCACAGATACGCAGTATTTT.

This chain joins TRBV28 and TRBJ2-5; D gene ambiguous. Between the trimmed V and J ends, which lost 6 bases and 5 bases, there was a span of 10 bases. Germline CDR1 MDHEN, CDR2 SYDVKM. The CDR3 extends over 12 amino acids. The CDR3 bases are TGTGCCAGCAGGAATCCAGATGAGACCCAGTACTTC. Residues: CASRNPDETQYF.

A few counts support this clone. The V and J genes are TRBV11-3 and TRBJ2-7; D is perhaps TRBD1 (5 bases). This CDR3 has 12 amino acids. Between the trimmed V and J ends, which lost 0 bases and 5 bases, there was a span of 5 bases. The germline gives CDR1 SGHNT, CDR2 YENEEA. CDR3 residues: CASSLDRDEQYF. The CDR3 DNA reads TGTGCCAGCAGCTTAGACAGGGACGAGCAGTACTTC. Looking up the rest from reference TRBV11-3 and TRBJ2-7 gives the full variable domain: EAGVVQSPRYKIIEKKQPVAFWCNPISGHNTLYWYLQNLGQGPELLIRYENEEAVDDSQLPKDRFSAERLKGVDSTLKIQPAELGDSAVYLCASSLDRDEQYFGPGTRLTVT.

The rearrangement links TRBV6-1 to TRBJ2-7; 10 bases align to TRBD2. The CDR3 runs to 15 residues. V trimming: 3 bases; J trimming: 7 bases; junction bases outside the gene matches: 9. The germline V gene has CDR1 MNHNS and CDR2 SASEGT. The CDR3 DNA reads TGTGCCAGCAGTGAGGCGAGCGGGGGGGCGGGTGAGCAGTACTTC. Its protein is CASSEASGGAGEQYF.

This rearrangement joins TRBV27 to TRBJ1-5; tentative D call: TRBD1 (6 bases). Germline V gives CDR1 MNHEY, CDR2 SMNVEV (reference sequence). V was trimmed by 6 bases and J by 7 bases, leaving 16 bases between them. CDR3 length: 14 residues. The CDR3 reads CASRHTGSRQPQHF. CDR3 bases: TGTGCCAGCAGGCACACAGGGAGTAGACAGCCCCAGCATTTT.

CDR3 sequence reads: CASSPGQGNTIYF. DNA for the CDR3: TGTGCCAGCTCACCGGGGCAAGGAAACACCATATATTTT. The chain has TRBV18 and TRBJ1-3; perhaps TRBD1 as D (5 bases). Germline CDR1 reads KGHSH; CDR2 reads LQKENI. Trimming stripped 3 bases from V and 4 bases from J, with 7 bases between. The length of the CDR3 is 13 residues.

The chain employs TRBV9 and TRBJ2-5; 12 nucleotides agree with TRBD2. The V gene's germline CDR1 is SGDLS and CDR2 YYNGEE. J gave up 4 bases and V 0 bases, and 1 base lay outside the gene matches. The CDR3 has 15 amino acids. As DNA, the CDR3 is TGTGCCAGCAGCGTAGGACTAGCGGGAGCAGAGACCCAGTACTTC. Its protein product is CASSVGLAGAETQYF.

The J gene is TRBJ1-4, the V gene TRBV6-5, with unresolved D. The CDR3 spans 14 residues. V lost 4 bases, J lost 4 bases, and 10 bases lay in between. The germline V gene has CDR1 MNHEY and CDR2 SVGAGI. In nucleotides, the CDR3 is TGTGCCAGCAGTTCCCGGGAGTATAATGAAAAACTGTTTTTT. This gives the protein CASSSREYNEKLFF.

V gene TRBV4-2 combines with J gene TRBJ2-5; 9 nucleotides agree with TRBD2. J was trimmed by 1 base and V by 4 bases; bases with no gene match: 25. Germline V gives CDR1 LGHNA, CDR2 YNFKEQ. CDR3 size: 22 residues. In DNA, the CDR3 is TGTGCCAGCAGCCTCGCCCCCGCTCCTCGGGGCGGGAGGGCCGGGGGCCAAGAGACCCAGTACTTC. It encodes CASSLAPAPRGGRAGGQETQYF.

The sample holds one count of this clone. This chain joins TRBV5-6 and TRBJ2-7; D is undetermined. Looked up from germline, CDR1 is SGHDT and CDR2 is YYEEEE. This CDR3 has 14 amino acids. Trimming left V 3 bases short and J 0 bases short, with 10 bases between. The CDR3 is CASSYGLGSYEQYF. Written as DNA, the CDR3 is TGTGCCAGCAGCTATGGGCTTGGCTCCTACGAGCAGTACTTC.

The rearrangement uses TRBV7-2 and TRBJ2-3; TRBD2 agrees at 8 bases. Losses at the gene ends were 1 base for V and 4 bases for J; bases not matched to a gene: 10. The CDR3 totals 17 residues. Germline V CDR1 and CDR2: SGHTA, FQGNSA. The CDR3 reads CASSLDRGGGRSDTQYF. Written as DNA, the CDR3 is TGTGCCAGCAGCTTAGATCGGGGCGGGGGGCGCTCAGATACGCAGTATTTT.

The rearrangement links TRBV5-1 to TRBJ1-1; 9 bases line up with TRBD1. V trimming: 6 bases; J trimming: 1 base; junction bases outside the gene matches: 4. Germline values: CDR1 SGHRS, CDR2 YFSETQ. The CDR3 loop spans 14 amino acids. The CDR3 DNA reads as TGCGCCAGCACTATGGACAGGGGGAACACTGAAGCTTTCTTT. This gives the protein CASTMDRGNTEAFF.

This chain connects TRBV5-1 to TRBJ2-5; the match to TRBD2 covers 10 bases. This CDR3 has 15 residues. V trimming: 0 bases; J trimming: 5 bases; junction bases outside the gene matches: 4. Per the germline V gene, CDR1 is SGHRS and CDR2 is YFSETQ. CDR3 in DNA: TGCGCCAGCAGCTTGGTTAGCGGGAGGTCTGAGACCCAGTACTTC. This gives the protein CASSLVSGRSETQYF.

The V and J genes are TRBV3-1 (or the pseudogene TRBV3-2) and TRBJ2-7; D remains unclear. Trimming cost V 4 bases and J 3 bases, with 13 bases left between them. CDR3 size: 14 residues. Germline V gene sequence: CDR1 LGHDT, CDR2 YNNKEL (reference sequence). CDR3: CASSLRPTVYEQYF. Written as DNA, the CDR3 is TGTGCCAGCAGCCTCCGCCCCACAGTCTACGAGCAGTACTTC.

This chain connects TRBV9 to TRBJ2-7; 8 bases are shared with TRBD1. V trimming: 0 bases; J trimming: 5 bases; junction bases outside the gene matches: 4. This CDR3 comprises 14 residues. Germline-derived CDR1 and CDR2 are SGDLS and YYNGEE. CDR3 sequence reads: CASSVGRTGNEQYF. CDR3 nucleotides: TGTGCCAGCAGCGTAGGACGGACAGGGAACGAGCAGTACTTC.

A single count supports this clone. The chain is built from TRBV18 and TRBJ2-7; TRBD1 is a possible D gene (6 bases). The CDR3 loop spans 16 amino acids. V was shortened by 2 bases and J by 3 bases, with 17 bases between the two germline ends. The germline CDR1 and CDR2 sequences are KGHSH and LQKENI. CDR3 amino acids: CASSPEDRKLFYEQYF. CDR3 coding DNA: TGTGCCAGCTCACCAGAAGACAGGAAACTTTTCTACGAGCAGTACTTC.

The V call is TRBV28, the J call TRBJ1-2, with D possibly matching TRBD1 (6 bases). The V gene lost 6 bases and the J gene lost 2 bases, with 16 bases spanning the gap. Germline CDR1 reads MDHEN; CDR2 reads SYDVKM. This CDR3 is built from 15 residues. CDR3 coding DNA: TGTGCCAGCAGCGAACAGGGCCGAGCCAACTATGGCTACACCTTC. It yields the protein CASSEQGRANYGYTF.